This TCR beta chain comes out of a study of CD8+CD57+ T cells in acquired aplastic anemia. General study points: Patients and controls were found to share twenty-nine CD8+ CDR3 sequences.

The patients chosen for sequencing had shown expansion of CD8+CD57+ cells (detected by flow cytometry). The sample holds many counts of this clonotype. What it recognizes is unknown. Profiles of TCR beta VDJ and CDR3 were generated from a genomic DNA template. TCRdb processed the reads anew with MiXCR; each CDR3 protein has one entry. This sample has tens of thousands of distinct CDR3 sequences, with 63% found just once. The sequence came from a human donor with aplastic anemia. Sequenced input: sorted CD4+, CD8+, or CD8+CD57+ T cells (not recorded which) from PBMCs.

CDR3 bases: TGCGCCAGCACCGTTGGACAGAGCACAGATACGCAGTATTTT. It specifies CASTVGQSTDTQYF. The J gene is TRBJ2-3, the V gene TRBV5-1; D possibly corresponds to TRBD1 (6 bases). CDR3 length: 14 residues. V lost 6 bases and J lost 0, with 11 bases in between. CDR1 is SGHRS, CDR2 YFSETQ, per germline. Using reference TRBV5-1 and TRBJ2-3 for the parts outside the CDR3, the full variable domain is KAGVTQTPRYLIKTRGQQVTLSCSPISGHRSVSWYQQTPGQGLQFLFEYFSETQRNKGNFPGRFSGRQFSNSRSEMNVSTLELGDSALYLCASTVGQSTDTQYFGPGTRLTVL.